This T cell receptor (beta chain) was identified during a study of T cell repertoires in cytomegalovirus infection. The wider study: Evidence of both CMV infection and a matching HLA type came from public TCR beta signatures.

There are 16 residues in the CDR3. Germline-derived CDR1 and CDR2 are MNHEY and SVGEGT. The trim removed 6 bases at V and 4 bases at J, leaving 14 bases unmatched. Study-wide findings and caveats: Predominance within the ex vivo response was attributable to HLA-C-restricted CMV-specific TCR beta clonotypes. There were carriers of CMV plus the relevant HLA, and cumulative public TCR beta family frequency identified them.

One entry per CDR3 protein, called by TCRdb with MiXCR from the reads. The sample has about 160,000 distinct CDR3 sequences; about 20% are singletons. On this clonotype: Its target is unknown.

This TCR was sampled from a human donor in good health (CMV status not recorded). Some clones in this sample may be carry-over from other donors' samples. The sequences come from CD8+ T cells from cultured PBMCs, collected from culture after CMV antigen stimulation. This rearrangement joins TRBV6-2 or TRBV6-3 to TRBJ2-5; 7 bases are a match to TRBD1. CDR3 in DNA: TGTGCCAGCAGAACGAGGGGGCTAGGAGGAGGAGAGACCCAGTACTTC. It codes for CASRTRGLGGGETQYF.